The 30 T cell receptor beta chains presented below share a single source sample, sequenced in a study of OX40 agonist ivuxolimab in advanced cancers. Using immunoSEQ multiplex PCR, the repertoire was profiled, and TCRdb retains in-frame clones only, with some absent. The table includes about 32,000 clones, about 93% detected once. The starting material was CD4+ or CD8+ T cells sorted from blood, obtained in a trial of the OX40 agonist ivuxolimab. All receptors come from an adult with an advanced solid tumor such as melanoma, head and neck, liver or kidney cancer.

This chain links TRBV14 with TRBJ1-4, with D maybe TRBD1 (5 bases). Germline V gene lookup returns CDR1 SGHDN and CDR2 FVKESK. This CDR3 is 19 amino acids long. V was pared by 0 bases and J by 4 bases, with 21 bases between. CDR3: CASSQDRGALDLFNEKLFF. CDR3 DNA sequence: TGTGCCAGCAGCCAAGATCGTGGGGCCTTGGACCTTTTTAATGAAAAACTGTTTTTT.

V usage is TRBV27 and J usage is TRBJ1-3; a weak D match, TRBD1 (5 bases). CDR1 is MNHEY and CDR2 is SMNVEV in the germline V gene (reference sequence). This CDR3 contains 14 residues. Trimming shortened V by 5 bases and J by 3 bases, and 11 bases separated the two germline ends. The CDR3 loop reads CASSPGQVGNTIYF. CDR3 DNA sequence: TGTGCCAGCAGTCCAGGGCAGGTTGGAAACACCATATATTTT.

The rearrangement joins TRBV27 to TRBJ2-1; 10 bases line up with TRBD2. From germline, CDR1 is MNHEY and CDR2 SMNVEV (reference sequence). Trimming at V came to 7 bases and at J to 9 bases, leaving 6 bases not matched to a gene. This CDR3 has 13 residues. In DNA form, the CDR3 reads TGTGCCAGCACTAGCGGGAGTCGCGCTGAGCAGTTCTTC. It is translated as CASTSGSRAEQFF.

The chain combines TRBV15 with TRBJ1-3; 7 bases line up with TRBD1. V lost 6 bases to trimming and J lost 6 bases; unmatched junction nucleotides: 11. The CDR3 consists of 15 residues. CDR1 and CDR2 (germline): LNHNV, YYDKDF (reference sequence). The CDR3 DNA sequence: TGTGCCACCAGGGAGGGGACAGAATTGATAAACACCATATATTTT. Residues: CATREGTELINTIYF.

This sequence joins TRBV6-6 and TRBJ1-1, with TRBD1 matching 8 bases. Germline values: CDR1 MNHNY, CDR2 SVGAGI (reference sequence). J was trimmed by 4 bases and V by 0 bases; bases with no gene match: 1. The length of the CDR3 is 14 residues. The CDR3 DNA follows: TGTGCCAGCAGTTACTCGACAGGGGCCACTGAAGCTTTCTTT. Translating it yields CASSYSTGATEAFF.

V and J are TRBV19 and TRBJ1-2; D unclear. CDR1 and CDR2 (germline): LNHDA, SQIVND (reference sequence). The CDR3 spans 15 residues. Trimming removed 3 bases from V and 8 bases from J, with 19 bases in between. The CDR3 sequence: CASSIWPETPKGYTF. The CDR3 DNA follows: TGTGCCAGTAGTATTTGGCCGGAGACGCCCAAAGGCTACACCTTC.

CDR3 loop: CASSQVGGLSPYEQYV. Written as DNA, the CDR3 is TGCGCCAGCAGCCAAGTAGGTGGGCTCTCCCCCTACGAGCAGTACGTC. V is TRBV4-1 and J is TRBJ2-7; no clear D gene. This CDR3 contains 16 residues. Germline assignment: CDR1 MGHRA and CDR2 YSYEKL. V lost 1 base, J lost 2 bases, and 15 bases lay in between.

The CDR3 coding sequence is TGTGCCAGCAGCTTGGAAGACAGGCTATCCCAGCCCCAGCATTTT. Its translation is CASSLEDRLSQPQHF. This sequence joins TRBV5-8 and TRBJ1-5; tentatively, D is TRBD1 (6 bases). Trimming pared 0 bases from V and 7 bases from J, leaving 14 bases between. Germline CDR1 reads SGHTS; CDR2 reads YDEGEE. This CDR3 spans 15 amino acids.

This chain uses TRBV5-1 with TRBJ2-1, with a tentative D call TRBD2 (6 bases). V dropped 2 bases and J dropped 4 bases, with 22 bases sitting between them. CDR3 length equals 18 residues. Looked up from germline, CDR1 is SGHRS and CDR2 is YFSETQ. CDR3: CASSFSTGGRGFYNEQFF. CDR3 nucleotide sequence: TGCGCCAGCAGCTTCAGCACCGGAGGGCGGGGATTTTACAATGAGCAGTTCTTC.

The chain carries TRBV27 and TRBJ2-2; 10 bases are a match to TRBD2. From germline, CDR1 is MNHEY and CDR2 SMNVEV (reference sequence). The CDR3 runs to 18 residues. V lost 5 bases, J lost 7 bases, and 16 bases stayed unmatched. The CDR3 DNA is TGTGCCAGCAGTCCGCCGTCTAGCGGGAGTTTTTTAGGCGGGGAGCTGTTTTTT. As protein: CASSPPSSGSFLGGELFF.

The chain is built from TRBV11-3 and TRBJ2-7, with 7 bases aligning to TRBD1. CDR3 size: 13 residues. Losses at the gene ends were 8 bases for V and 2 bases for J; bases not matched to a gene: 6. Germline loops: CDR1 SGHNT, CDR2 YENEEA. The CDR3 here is CASDRVFPYEQYV. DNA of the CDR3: TGTGCCAGCGACAGGGTATTTCCCTACGAGCAGTACGTC.

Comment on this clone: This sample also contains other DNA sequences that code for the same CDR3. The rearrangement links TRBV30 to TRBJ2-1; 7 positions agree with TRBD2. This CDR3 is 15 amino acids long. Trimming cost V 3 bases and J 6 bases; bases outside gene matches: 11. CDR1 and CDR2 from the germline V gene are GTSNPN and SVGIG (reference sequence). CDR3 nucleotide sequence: TGTGCCTGGAGCTACGGGGGGAGGGCCTTCAATGAGCAGTTCTTC. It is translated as CAWSYGGRAFNEQFF.

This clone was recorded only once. CDR3 in DNA: TGCACCAGCAGCCAACCCGAGCGGGAGGGCCCAGATTGTGTCTCCTACGAGCAGTACTTC. Its translation is CTSSQPEREGPDCVSYEQYF. The chain is built from TRBV1 and TRBJ2-7; the table's D call, TRBD2, has no DNA check behind it. TRBV1 is shown as a pseudogene. This CDR3 is built from 20 residues.

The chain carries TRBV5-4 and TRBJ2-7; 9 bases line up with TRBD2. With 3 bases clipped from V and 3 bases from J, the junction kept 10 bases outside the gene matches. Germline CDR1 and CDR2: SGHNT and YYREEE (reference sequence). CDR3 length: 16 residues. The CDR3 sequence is CASSSRSGGVIYEQYV. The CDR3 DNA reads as TGTGCCAGCAGCTCCCGTAGCGGGGGAGTGATCTACGAGCAGTACGTC.

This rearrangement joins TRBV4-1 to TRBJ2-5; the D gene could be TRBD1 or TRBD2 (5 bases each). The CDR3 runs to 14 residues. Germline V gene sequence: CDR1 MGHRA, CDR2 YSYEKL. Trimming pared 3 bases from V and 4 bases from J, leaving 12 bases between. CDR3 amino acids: CASSHIGTPETQYF. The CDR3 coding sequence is TGCGCCAGCAGCCATATAGGGACCCCAGAGACCCAGTACTTC.

The CDR3 nucleotides are TGTGCCAGCAGACAACACAGGGGCACTGAAGCTTTCTTT. Its protein product is CASRQHRGTEAFF. This rearrangement joins TRBV6-5 to TRBJ1-1, with TRBD1 matching 7 bases. Germline V CDR1 and CDR2: MNHEY, SVGAGI. The CDR3 consists of 13 residues. V lost 6 bases and J lost 4; bases outside the gene matches: 5.

The CDR3: CASSLGGARNEQFF. CDR3 coding DNA: TGTGCCAGCAGCCTAGGGGGGGCTCGCAATGAGCAGTTCTTC. This chain links TRBV6-6 with TRBJ2-1; D possibly corresponds to TRBD2 (7 bases). The CDR3 loop spans 14 amino acids. The V gene's germline CDR1 is MNHNY and CDR2 SVGAGI (reference sequence). Trimming removed 6 bases at V and 6 bases at J, with 15 bases between.

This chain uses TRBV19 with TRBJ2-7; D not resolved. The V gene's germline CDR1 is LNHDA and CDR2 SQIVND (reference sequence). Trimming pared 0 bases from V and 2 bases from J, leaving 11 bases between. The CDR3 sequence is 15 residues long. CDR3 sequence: CASSIDPTYAYEQYF. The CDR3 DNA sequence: TGTGCCAGTAGTATAGATCCGACCTATGCCTACGAGCAGTACTTC.

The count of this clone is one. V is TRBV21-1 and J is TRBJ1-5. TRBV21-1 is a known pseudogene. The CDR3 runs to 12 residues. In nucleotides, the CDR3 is TGTGCCAGCAGCAATTCGGGACAGCCCCAGCATTTT. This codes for CASSNSGQPQHF.

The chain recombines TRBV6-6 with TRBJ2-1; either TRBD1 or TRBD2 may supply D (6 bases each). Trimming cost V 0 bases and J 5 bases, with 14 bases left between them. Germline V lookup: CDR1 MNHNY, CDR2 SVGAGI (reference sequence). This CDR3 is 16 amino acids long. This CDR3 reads CASSYSALRGHNEQFF. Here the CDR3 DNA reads TGTGCCAGCAGTTACTCGGCTTTACGGGGGCACAATGAGCAGTTCTTC.

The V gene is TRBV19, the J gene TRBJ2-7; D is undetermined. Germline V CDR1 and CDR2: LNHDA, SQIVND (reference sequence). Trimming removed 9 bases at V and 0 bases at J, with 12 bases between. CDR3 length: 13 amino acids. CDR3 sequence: CASSQLLSYEQYF. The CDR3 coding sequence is TGTGCCAGCTCTCAATTACTCTCCTACGAGCAGTACTTC.

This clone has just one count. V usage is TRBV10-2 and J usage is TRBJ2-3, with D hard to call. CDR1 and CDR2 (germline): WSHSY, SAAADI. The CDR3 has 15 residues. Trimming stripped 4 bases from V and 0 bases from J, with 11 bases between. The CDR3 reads CASSGGVSSTDTQYF. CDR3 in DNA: TGCGCCAGCAGTGGAGGAGTTTCTAGCACAGATACGCAGTATTTT.

The CDR3: CASGSVAGPYNEQFF. The CDR3 DNA reads as TGTGCCAGCGGCTCCGTGGCTGGCCCCTACAATGAGCAGTTCTTC. The rearrangement uses TRBV27 and TRBJ2-1; no definite D call. From germline, CDR1 is MNHEY and CDR2 SMNVEV (reference sequence). V was cut by 8 bases and J by 2 bases, with 16 bases left in between. There are 15 residues in the CDR3.

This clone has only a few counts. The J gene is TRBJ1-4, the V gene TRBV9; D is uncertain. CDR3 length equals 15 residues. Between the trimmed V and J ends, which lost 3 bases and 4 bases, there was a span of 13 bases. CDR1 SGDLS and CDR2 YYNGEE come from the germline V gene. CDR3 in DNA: TGTGCCAGCAGCGCATCAGGAGTCCTTAATGAAAAACTGTTTTTT. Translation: CASSASGVLNEKLFF. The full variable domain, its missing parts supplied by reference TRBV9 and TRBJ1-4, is DSGVTQTPKHLITATGQRVTLRCSPRSGDLSVYWYQQSLDQGLQFLIQYYNGEERAKGNILERFSAQQFPDLHSELNLSSLELGDSALYFCASSASGVLNEKLFFGSGTQLSVL.

CDR3 loop: CASSVEAGSYNEQFF. The CDR3 coding sequence is TGTGCCAGCAGCGTAGAGGCGGGGTCCTACAATGAGCAGTTCTTC. The chain carries TRBV9 and TRBJ2-1; D possibly corresponds to TRBD2 (6 bases). The CDR3 covers 15 residues. With 0 bases removed from V and 1 base from J, the gap between germline ends came to 8 bases. The V gene's germline CDR1 is SGDLS and CDR2 YYNGEE.

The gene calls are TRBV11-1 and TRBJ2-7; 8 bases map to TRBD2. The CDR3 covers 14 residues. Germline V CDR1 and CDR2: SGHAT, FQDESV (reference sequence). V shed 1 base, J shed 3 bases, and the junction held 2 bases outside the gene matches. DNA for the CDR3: TGTGCCAGCAGCTTAGAGAGCGGGGGCTACGAGCAGTACGTC. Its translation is CASSLESGGYEQYV.

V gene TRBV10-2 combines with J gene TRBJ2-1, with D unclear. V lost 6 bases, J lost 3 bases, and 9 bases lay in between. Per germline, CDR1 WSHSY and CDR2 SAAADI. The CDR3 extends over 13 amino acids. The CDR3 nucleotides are TGCGCCAGCAGCTTAACCCTCTACAATGAGCAGTTCTTC. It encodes CASSLTLYNEQFF.

CDR3 sequence: CASSPWIYNEQFF. In DNA, the CDR3 is TGTGCCAGTAGTCCATGGATCTACAATGAGCAGTTCTTC. The gene calls are TRBV19 and TRBJ2-1; D is undetermined. Germline V gene data show CDR1 as LNHDA and CDR2 as SQIVND (reference sequence). The germline V and J ends were trimmed by 5 bases and 3 bases, with 8 bases remaining between them. The CDR3 length is 13 residues.

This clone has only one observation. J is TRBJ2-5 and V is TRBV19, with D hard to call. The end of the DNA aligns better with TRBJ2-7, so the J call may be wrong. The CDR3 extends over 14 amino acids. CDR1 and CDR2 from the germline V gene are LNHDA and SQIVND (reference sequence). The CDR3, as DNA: TGTGCCAGTAGTATATCCACATCCTGGGACGAGCAGTACTTC. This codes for CASSISTSWDEQYF.

In nucleotides, the CDR3 is TGTGCCAGCAGCTTAGGGAGCGGGAGCTCCTACGAGCAGTACTTC. Protein product: CASSLGSGSSYEQYF. This chain uses TRBV7-2 with TRBJ2-7; 8 nucleotides agree with TRBD2. Germline V lookup: CDR1 SGHTA, CDR2 FQGNSA. This CDR3 is 15 amino acids long. Losses at the gene ends were 1 base for V and 0 bases for J; bases not matched to a gene: 2.